Each of the 5 T cell receptor beta chains below was sequenced from the same sample in a study of T-cell memory formation after mild COVID-19. A single record per CDR3 protein comes from TCRdb applying MiXCR to the 5' RACE reads. The table lists about 320,000 distinct CDR3 sequences, 13% to 15% of them singletons. Sequencing was performed on PBMCs or a T cell subset sorted from them (not recorded which). The receptors originated from a man between 18 and 29 years old who had mild COVID-19 (a few samples of this study predate the infection). Cell type and time point are not known.

This clonotype was seen more than once but under ten times. This sequence joins TRBV25-1 and TRBJ2-1; D is unclear. Germline V gene lookup returns CDR1 MGHDK and CDR2 SYGVNS. V was shortened by 2 bases and J by 9 bases, with 14 bases between the two germline ends. The CDR3 contains 14 residues. The CDR3 DNA sequence: TGTGCCAGCAGTGAACTAGGTCCGTCCGGTGAGCAGTTCTTC. Its translation is CASSELGPSGEQFF.

This clonotype was counted between two and nine times. V usage is TRBV7-2 and J usage is TRBJ2-5; a weak D match, TRBD2 (6 bases). V lost 1 base to trimming and J lost 1 base, with 13 bases between them. CDR1 is SGHTA and CDR2 is FQGNSA in the germline V gene. The length of the CDR3 is 16 residues. The CDR3 sequence: CASSLVAGNAQETQYF. Written as DNA, the CDR3 is TGTGCCAGCAGCTTAGTGGCGGGGAACGCCCAAGAGACCCAGTACTTC.

This clonotype was counted a few times. This chain uses TRBV6-6 with TRBJ2-5; D may be TRBD2 (7 bases). In germline, CDR1 is MNHNY, CDR2 SVGAGI (reference sequence). The CDR3 contains 12 residues. V shed 8 bases and J shed 5 bases, with 12 bases lying between them. The CDR3 bases are TGTGCCAGCGGGGGGGCTTTTGAGACCCAGTACTTC. This encodes CASGGAFETQYF.

The rearrangement links TRBV7-2 to TRBJ2-2, with D tentatively TRBD2 (5 bases). There are 14 residues in the CDR3. Trimming took off 1 base at V and 6 bases at J, with 9 bases between the two ends. The germline V gene encodes CDR1 SGHTA and CDR2 FQGNSA. The CDR3 is CASSLVPRAGELFF. In DNA form, the CDR3 reads TGTGCCAGCAGCTTAGTACCGCGGGCCGGGGAGCTGTTTTTT.

This clonotype turned up a few times. The J gene is TRBJ1-1, the V gene TRBV19; D might be TRBD1 (5 bases). V was cut by 6 bases and J by 8 bases, with 22 bases left in between. There are 15 residues in the CDR3. Germline-derived CDR1 and CDR2 are LNHDA and SQIVND (reference sequence). The CDR3 nucleotides are TGTGCCAGTAGGCCTTTAGGGGTCGCGGGGGAAGAAGCTTTCTTT. Protein: CASRPLGVAGEEAFF.